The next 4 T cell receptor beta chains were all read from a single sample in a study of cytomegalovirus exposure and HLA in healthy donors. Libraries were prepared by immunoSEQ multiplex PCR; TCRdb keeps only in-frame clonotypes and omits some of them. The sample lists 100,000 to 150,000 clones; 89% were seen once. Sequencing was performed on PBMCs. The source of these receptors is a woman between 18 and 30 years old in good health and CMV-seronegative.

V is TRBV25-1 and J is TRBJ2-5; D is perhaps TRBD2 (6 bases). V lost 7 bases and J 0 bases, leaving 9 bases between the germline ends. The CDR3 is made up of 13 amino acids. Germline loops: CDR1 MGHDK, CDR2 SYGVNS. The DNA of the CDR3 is TGTGCCAGCAACCGGGACTACCAAGAGACCCAGTACTTC. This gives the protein CASNRDYQETQYF.

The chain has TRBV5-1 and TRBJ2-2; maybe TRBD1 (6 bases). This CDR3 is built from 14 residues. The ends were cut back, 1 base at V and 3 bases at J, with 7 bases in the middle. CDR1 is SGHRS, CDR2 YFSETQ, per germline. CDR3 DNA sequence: TGCGCCAGCAGCTTGAAGGGGGACACCGGGGAGCTGTTTTTT. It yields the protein CASSLKGDTGELFF.

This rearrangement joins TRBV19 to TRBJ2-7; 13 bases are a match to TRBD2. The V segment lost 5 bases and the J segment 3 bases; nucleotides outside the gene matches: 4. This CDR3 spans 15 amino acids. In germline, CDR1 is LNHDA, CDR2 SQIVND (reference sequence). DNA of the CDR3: TGTGCCAGTAGTCCGCGGACTAGCGGGGGCTACGAGCAGTACTTC. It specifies CASSPRTSGGYEQYF.

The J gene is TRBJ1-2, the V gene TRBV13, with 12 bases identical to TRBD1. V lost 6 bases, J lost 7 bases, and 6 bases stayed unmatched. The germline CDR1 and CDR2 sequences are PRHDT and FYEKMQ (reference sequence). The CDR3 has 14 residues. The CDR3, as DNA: TGTGCCAGCAGGGGGACAGGGGGCGCGAGTGGCTACACCTTC. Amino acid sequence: CASRGTGGASGYTF.